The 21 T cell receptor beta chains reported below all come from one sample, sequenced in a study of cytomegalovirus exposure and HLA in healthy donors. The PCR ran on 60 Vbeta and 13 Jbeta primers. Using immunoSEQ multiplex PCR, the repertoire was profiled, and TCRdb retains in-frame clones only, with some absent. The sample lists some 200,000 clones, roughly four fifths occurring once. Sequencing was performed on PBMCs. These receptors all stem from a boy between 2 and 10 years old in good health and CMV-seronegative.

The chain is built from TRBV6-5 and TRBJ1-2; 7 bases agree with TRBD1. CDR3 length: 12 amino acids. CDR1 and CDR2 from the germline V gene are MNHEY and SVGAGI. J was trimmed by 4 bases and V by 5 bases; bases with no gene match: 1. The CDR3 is CASSRTGYGYTF. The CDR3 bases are TGTGCCAGCAGTCGGACAGGCTATGGCTACACCTTC.

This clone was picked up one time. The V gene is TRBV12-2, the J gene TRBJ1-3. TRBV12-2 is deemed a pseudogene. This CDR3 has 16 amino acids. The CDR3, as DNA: TGTGCAAGTCGCTTAGCGGGCGGGATTCCTGGAAACACCATATATTTT. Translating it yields CASRLAGGIPGNTIYF.

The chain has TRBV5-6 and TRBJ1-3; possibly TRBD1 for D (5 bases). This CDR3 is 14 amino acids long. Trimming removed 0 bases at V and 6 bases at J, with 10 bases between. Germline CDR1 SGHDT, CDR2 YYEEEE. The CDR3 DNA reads TGTGCCAGCAGCTTGGAGGGGTACGCAAACACCATATATTTT. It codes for CASSLEGYANTIYF.

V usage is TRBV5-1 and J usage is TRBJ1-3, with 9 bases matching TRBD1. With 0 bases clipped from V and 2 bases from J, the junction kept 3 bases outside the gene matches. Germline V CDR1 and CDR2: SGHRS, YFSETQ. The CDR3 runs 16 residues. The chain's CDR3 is CASSLAGTGTGNTIYF. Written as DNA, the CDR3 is TGCGCCAGCAGCTTGGCTGGGACAGGGACTGGAAACACCATATATTTT.

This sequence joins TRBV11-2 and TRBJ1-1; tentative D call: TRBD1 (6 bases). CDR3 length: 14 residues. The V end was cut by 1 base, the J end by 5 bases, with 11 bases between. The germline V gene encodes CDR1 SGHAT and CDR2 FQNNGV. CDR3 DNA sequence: TGTGCCAGCAGCTTAGTTCCGGGACAAACTGAAGCTTTCTTT. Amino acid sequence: CASSLVPGQTEAFF.

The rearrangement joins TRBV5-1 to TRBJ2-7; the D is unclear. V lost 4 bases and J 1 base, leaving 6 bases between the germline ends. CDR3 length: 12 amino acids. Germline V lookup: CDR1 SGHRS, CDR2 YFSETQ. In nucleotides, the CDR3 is TGCGCCAGCAGCCCCGAGTCCTACGAGCAGTACTTC. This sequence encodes CASSPESYEQYF.

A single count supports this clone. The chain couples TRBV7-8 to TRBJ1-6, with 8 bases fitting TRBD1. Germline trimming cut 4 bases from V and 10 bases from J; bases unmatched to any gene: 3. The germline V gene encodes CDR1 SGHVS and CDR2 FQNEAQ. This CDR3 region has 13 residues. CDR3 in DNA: TGTGCCAGCAGCTCAGGGGGCGGGTCACCCCTCCACTTT. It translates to CASSSGGGSPLHF.

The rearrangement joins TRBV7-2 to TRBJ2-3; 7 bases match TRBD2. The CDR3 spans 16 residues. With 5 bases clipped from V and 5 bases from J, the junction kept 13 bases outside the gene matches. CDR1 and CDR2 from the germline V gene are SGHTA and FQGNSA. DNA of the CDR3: TGTGCCAGCAGCCCCAGACTAGCCCCGGGACGAGATACGCAGTATTTT. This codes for CASSPRLAPGRDTQYF. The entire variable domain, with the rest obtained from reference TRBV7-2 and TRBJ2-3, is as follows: GAGVSQSPSNKVTEKGKDVELRCDPISGHTALYWYRQSLGQGLEFLIYFQGNSAPDKSGLPSDRFSAERTGGSVSTLTIQRTQQEDSAVYLCASSPRLAPGRDTQYFGPGTRLTVL.

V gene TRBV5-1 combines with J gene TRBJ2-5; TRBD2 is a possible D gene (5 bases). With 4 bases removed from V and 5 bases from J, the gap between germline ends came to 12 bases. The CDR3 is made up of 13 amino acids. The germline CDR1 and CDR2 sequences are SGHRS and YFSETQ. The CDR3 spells CASSRRGWETQYF. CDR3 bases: TGCGCCAGCAGCCGACGGGGTTGGGAGACCCAGTACTTC.

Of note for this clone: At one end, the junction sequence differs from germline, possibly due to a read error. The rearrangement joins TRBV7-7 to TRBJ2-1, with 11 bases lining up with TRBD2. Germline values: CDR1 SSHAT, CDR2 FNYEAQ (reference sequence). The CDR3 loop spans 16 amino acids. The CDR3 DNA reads TGTGCTAGCAGTCCAATCGGGACTAGCGGATCCAATGAGCAGTTCTTC. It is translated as CASSPIGTSGSNEQFF. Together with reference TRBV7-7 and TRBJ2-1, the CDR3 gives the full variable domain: GAGVSQSPRYKVTKRGQDVTLRCDPISSHATLYWYQQALGQGPEFLTYFNYEAQPDKSGLPSDRFSAERPEGSISTLTIQRTEQRDSAMYRCASSPIGTSGSNEQFFGPGTRLTVL.

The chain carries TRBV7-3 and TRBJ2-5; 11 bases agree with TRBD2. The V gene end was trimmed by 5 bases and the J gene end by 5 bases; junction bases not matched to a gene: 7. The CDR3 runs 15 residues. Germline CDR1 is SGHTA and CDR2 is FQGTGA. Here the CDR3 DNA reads TGTGCCAGCAGCGTTCTAGCGGGGGGCGGGGAGACCCAGTACTTC. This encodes CASSVLAGGGETQYF.

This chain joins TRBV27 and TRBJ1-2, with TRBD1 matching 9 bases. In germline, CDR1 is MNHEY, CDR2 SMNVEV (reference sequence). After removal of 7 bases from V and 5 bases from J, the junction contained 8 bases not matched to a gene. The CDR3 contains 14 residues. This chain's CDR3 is CASNQAGTGYGYTF. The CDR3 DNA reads TGTGCCAGCAATCAAGCCGGGACAGGGTATGGCTACACCTTC.

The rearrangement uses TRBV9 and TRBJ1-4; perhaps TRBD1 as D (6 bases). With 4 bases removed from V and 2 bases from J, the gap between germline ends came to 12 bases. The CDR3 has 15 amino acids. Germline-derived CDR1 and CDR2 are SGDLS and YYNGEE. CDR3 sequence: CASSPEGGTNEKLFF. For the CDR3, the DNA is TGTGCCAGCAGCCCCGAGGGGGGGACTAATGAAAAACTGTTTTTT.

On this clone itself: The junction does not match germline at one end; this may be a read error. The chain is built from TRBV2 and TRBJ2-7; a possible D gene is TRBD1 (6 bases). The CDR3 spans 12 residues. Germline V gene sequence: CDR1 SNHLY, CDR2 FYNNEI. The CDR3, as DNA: TGTGCCAGCAGTGAAGAGGGGGATTGCCTGTCCTTC. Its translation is CASSEEGDCLSF.

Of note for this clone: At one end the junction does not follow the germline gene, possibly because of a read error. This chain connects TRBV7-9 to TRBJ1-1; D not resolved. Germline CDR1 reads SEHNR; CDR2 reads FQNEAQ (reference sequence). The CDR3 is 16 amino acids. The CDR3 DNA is TGTTCCAGCAGCTTATTGGCAGTACCCCAGAACACTGAAGCTTTCTTT. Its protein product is CSSSLLAVPQNTEAFF.

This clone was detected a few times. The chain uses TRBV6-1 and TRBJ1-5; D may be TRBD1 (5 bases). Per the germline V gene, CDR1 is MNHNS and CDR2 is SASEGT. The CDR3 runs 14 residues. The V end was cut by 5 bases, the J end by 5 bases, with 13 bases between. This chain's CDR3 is CASSSDTEHQPQHF. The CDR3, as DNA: TGTGCCAGCAGTTCGGACACGGAACATCAGCCCCAGCATTTT.

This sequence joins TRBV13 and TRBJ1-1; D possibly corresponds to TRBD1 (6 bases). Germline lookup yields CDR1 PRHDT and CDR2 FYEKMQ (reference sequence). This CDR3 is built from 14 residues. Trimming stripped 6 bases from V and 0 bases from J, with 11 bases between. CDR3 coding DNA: TGTGCCAGCAGACGGGGGGGCTTGAACACTGAAGCTTTCTTT. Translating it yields CASRRGGLNTEAFF.

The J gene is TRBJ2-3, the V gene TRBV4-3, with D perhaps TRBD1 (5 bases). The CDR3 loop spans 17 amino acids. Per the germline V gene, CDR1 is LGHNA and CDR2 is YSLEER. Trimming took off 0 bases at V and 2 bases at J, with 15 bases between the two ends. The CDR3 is CASSQDGPPGNTDTQYF. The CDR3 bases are TGCGCCAGCAGCCAAGATGGGCCCCCAGGGAACACAGATACGCAGTATTTT.

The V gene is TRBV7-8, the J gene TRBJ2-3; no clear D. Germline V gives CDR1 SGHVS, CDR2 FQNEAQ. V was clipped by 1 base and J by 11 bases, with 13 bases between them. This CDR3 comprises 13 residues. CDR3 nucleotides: TGTGCCAGCAGCTTAGTGGTGCAGGCCTTGCAGTATTTT. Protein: CASSLVVQALQYF.

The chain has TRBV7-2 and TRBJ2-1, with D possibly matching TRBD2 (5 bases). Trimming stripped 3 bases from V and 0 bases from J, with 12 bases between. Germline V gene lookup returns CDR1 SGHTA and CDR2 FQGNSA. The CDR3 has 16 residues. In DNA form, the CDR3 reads TGTGCCAGCAGCTTCGGGATAAGGAGCTCCTACAATGAGCAGTTCTTC. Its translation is CASSFGIRSSYNEQFF.

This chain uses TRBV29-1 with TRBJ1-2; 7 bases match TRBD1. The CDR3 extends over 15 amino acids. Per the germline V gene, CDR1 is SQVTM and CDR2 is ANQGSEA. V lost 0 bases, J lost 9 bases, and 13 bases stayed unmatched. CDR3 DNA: TGCAGCGTTGAAGATCGGGTTGACAGGGCGGGTAGCTACACCTTC. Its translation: CSVEDRVDRAGSYTF.